One sample yielded the 4 T cell receptor beta chains listed below, sequenced in a study of blood T cells in healthy people across ages. Through a sample-barcoded 5' primer and a J-beta primer mix, a second PCR was run for roughly 6 to 11 cycles. Via MiXCR, TCRdb re-called the 5' RACE reads, giving one row per CDR3 protein. The data contain some 640,000 distinct CDR3 sequences, around 31% of them seen just once; the ten biggest clones take up 15% to 19%. The sequencing sample was made of blood. These receptors came from a woman of 80 years or more in good health.

V and J are TRBV25-1 and TRBJ2-3, with D hard to call. The V gene's germline CDR1 is MGHDK and CDR2 SYGVNS. Trimming stripped 1 base from V and 2 bases from J, with 13 bases between. CDR3 size: 16 residues. The CDR3: CASSEWRPGPTDTQYF. The CDR3 DNA follows: TGTGCCAGCAGTGAATGGCGACCAGGTCCCACAGATACGCAGTATTTT.

A note on this clonotype: The junction departs from germline at one end; a sequencing error may be responsible. The rearrangement uses TRBV6-5 and TRBJ1-1, with no clear D. Per germline, CDR1 MNHEY and CDR2 SVGAGI. The length of the CDR3 is 13 residues. The CDR3 DNA follows: TGTGCCAGCAGTTCAGGACCGAACGCTGAAGCTTTCTTT. It translates to CASSSGPNAEAFF.

This clonotype was counted a few times. The gene calls are TRBV2 and TRBJ1-2; 7 bases match TRBD1. The V segment lost 5 bases and the J segment 4 bases; nucleotides outside the gene matches: 7. Germline-derived CDR1 and CDR2 are SNHLY and FYNNEI. The CDR3 is 14 residues long. The CDR3 sequence: CASSPDRSGYGYTF. The CDR3 DNA reads TGTGCCAGCAGTCCGGACAGGTCTGGCTATGGCTACACCTTC.

The rearrangement links TRBV30 to TRBJ2-7; no definite D call. CDR3 length: 12 residues. CDR1 and CDR2 from the germline V gene are GTSNPN and SVGIG (reference sequence). The V end was cut by 2 bases, the J end by 6 bases, with 11 bases between. CDR3 bases: TGTGCCTGGAGTATCTTGGTTACCGAGCAGTACTTC. It yields the protein CAWSILVTEQYF.